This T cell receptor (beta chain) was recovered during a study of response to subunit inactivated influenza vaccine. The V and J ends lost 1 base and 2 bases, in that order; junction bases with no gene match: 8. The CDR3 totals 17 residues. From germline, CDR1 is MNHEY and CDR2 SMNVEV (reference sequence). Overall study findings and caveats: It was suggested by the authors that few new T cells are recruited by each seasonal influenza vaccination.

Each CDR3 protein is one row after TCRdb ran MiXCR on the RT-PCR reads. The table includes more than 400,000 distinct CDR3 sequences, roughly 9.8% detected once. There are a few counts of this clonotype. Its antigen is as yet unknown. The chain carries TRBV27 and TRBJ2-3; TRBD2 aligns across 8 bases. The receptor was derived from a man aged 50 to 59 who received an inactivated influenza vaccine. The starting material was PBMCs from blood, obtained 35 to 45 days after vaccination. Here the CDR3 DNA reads TGTGCCAGCAGTTTATTAGGACTAGCAGTGAACACAGATACGCAGTATTTT. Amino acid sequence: CASSLLGLAVNTDTQYF.